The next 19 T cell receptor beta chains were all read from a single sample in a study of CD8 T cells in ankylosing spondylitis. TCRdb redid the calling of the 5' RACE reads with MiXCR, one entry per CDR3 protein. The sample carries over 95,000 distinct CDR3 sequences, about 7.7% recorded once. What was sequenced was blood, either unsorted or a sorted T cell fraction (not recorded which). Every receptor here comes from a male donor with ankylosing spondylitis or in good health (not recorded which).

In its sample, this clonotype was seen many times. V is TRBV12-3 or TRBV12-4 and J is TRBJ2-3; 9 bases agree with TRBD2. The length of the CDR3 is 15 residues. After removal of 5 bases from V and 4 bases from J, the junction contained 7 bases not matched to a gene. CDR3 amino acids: CASSPLGGGADTQYF. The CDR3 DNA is TGTGCCAGCAGTCCCCTAGGCGGGGGGGCAGATACGCAGTATTTT.

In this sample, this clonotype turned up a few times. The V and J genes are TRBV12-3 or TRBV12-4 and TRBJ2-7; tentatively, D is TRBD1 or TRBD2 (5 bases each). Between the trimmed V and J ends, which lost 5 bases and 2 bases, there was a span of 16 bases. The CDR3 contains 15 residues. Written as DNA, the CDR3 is TGTGCCAGCAGTCCGGCCGGGACGGCCGCCTACGAGCAGTACTTC. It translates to CASSPAGTAAYEQYF.

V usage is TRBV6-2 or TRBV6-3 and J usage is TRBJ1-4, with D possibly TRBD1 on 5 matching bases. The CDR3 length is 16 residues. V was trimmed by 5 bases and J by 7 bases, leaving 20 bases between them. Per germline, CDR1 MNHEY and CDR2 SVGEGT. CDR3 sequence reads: CASSPRRGPEGEKLFF. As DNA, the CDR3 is TGTGCCAGCAGTCCGCGGAGGGGACCTGAGGGTGAAAAACTGTTTTTT.

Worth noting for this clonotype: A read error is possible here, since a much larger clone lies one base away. CDR3 DNA sequence: TGTGTCAGCAGCCAAGGGGTCGCGGGGGGCCTCACAGATACGCAGTATTTT. This sequence encodes CVSSQGVAGGLTDTQYF. The gene calls are TRBV4-2 and TRBJ2-3, with 8 bases lining up with TRBD2. Germline V lookup: CDR1 LGHNA, CDR2 YNFKEQ. The CDR3 runs to 17 residues.

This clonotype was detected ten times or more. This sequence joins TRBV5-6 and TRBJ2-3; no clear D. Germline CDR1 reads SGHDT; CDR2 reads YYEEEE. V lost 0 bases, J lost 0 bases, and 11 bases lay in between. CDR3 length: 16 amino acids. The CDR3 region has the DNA TGTGCCAGCAGCTTGGGAGTGGGGTATAGCACAGATACGCAGTATTTT. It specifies CASSLGVGYSTDTQYF.

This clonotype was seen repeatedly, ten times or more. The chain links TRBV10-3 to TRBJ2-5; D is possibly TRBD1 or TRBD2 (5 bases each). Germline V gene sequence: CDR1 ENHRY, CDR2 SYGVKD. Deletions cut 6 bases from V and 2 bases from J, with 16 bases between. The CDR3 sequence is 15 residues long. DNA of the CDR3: TGTGCCATCAGCCGTTCCGGGACGCTTCAAGAGACCCAGTACTTC. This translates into CAISRSGTLQETQYF.

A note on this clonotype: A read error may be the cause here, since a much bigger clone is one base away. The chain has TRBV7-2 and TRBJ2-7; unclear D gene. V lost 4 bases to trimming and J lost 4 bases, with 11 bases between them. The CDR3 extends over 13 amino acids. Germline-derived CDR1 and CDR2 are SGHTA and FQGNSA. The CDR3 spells CASSSVKGYEQYF. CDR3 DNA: TGTGCCAGCAGCTCAGTAAAGGGATACGAGCAGTACTTC.

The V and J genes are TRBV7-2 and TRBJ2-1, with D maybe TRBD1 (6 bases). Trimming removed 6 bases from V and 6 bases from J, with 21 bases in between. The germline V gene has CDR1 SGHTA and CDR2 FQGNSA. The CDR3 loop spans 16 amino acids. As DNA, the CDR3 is TGTGCCAGCAGGAAATCGGCAGGGGTGATCGGCAATGAGCAGTTCTTC. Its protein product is CASRKSAGVIGNEQFF.

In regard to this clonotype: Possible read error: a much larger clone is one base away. CDR3 sequence reads: CTSSLVGGLNTEAFF. Here the CDR3 DNA reads TGTACCAGCAGCTTAGTGGGGGGCCTGAACACTGAAGCTTTCTTT. The V gene is TRBV7-9, the J gene TRBJ1-1, with D perhaps TRBD1 (6 bases). CDR1 is SEHNR and CDR2 is FQNEAQ in the germline V gene (reference sequence). The CDR3 is 15 residues long.

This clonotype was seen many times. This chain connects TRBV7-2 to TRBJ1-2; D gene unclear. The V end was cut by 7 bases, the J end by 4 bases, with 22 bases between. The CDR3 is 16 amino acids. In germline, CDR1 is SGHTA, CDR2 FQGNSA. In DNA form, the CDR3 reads TGTGCCAGCAACCGATTCGGCGGTTCCGTCACCTATGGCTACACCTTC. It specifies CASNRFGGSVTYGYTF.

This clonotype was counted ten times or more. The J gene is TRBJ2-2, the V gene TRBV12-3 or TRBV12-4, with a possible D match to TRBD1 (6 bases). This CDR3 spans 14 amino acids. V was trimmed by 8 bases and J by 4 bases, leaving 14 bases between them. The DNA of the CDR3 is TGTGCCAGCGCGTGGGACACCCCCACCGGGGAGCTGTTTTTT. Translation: CASAWDTPTGELFF.

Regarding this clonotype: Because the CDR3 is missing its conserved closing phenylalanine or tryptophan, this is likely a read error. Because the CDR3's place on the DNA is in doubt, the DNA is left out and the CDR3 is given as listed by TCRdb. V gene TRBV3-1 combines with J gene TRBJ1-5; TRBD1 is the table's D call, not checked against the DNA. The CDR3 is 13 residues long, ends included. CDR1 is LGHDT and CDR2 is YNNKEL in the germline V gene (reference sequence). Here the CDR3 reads CASSPLPDRTHSS.

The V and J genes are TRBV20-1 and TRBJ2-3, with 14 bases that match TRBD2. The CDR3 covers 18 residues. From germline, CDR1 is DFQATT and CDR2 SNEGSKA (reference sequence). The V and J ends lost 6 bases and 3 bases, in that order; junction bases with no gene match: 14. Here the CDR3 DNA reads TGCAGTGCGATCGGGTCGACTAGCGGGAGGGCCAGAACAGATACGCAGTATTTT. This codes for CSAIGSTSGRARTDTQYF.

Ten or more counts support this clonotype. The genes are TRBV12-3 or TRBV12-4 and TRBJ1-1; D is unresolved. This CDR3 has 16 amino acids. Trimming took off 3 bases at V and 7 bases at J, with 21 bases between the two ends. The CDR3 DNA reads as TGTGCCAGCAGTTTTGGCCCGTCGAGAGCGCCTGTTGAAGCTTTCTTT. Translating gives CASSFGPSRAPVEAFF.

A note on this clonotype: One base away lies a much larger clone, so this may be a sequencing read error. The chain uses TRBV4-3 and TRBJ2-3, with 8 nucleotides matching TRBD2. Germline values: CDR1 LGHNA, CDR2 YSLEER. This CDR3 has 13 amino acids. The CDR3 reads CASSQTSADRQYF. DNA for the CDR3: TGCGCCAGCAGCCAGACTAGCGCCGATAGGCAGTATTTT.

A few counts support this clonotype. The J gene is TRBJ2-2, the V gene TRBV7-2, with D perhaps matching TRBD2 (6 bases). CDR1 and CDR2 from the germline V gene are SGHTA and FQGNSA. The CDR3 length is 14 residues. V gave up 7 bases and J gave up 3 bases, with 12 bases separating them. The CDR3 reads CASTTGTYTGELFF. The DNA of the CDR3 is TGTGCCAGCACCACCGGGACTTACACCGGGGAGCTGTTTTTT.

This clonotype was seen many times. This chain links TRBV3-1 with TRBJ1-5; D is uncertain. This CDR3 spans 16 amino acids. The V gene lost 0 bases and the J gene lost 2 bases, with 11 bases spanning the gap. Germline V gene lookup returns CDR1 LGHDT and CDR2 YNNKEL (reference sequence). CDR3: CASSQEGRGGNQPQHF. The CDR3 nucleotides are TGTGCCAGCAGCCAAGAAGGACGGGGTGGCAATCAGCCCCAGCATTTT.

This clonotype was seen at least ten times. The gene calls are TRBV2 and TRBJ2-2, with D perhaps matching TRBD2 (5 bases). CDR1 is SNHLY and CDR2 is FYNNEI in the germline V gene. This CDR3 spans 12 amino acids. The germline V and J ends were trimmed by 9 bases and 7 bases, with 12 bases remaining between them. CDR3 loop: CASTGYGGELFF. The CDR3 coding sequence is TGTGCCAGTACGGGGTACGGCGGGGAGCTGTTTTTT.

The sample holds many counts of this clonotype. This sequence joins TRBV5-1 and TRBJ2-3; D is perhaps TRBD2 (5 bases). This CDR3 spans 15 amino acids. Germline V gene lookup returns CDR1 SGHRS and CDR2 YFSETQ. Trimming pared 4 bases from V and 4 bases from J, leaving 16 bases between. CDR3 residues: CASSLVSGKSDTQYF. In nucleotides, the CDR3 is TGCGCCAGCAGCCTGGTTTCCGGGAAGTCAGATACGCAGTATTTT.